The next 30 T cell receptor beta chains were all read from a single sample in a study of shared clonotypes between healthy human individuals. Profiling relied on immunoSEQ multiplex PCR, and the TCRdb table lists in-frame clones only, not all of them. The data contain about 2.3 million clones, more than 85% of them seen just once; the ten biggest clones take up 0.39%. Input material: naive CD4+ T cells from PBMCs. The subset denotes: CD45RA+ positively selected. The receptors stem from a man in his late teens or twenties in good health. Some clones in this sample may be carry-over from other donors' samples.

The chain couples TRBV7-2 to TRBJ2-1; unclear D gene. Trimming shortened V by 2 bases and J by 4 bases, and 9 bases separated the two germline ends. This CDR3 is built from 14 residues. CDR1 and CDR2 from the germline V gene are SGHTA and FQGNSA. The CDR3 here is CASSLRLGYNEQFF. The CDR3 DNA follows: TGTGCCAGCAGCTTAAGGCTAGGGTACAATGAGCAGTTCTTC. The variable domain in full, completed from reference TRBV7-2 and TRBJ2-1, reads GAGVSQSPSNKVTEKGKDVELRCDPISGHTALYWYRQSLGQGLEFLIYFQGNSAPDKSGLPSDRFSAERTGGSVSTLTIQRTQQEDSAVYLCASSLRLGYNEQFFGPGTRLTVL.

V and J are TRBV10-3 and TRBJ1-2, with TRBD1 as a possible D gene (6 bases). V lost 7 bases to trimming and J lost 2 bases, with 11 bases between them. The CDR3 extends over 13 amino acids. Germline V lookup: CDR1 ENHRY, CDR2 SYGVKD. The CDR3 DNA is TGTGCCATCACCAGGACAGACAACTATGGCTACACCTTC. Translated, it gives CAITRTDNYGYTF.

The chain is built from TRBV19 and TRBJ2-3, with 11 positions matching TRBD2. CDR1 LNHDA and CDR2 SQIVND come from the germline V gene (reference sequence). The ends lost 4 bases at V and 2 bases at J; junction bases unmatched: 8. This CDR3 spans 17 amino acids. CDR3 coding DNA: TGTGCCAGTAGTAACCCCGGGACTAGCGGTTTCACAGATACGCAGTATTTT. Protein sequence: CASSNPGTSGFTDTQYF.

This chain joins TRBV7-9 and TRBJ2-3; TRBD1 matches 9 bases. The CDR3 is 14 residues long. Germline CDR1 and CDR2: SEHNR and FQNEAQ (reference sequence). Germline trimming cut 6 bases from V and 4 bases from J; bases unmatched to any gene: 5. CDR3 loop: CASSPTGGADTQYF. In DNA, the CDR3 is TGTGCCAGCAGTCCCACAGGGGGCGCAGATACGCAGTATTTT. The full variable domain, in which reference TRBV7-9 and TRBJ2-3 provide the parts outside the CDR3, is DTGVSQNPRHKITKRGQNVTFRCDPISEHNRLYWYRQTLGQGPEFLTYFQNEAQLEKSRLLSDRFSAERPKGSFSTLEIQRTEQGDSAMYLCASSPTGGADTQYFGPGTRLTVL.

This sequence joins TRBV4-1 and TRBJ2-1; 9 nucleotides line up with TRBD2. The CDR3 is 16 residues long. V gave up 4 bases and J gave up 6 bases; unmatched junction bases: 10. Per the germline V gene, CDR1 is MGHRA and CDR2 is YSYEKL. Here the CDR3 reads CASSRNLAGSINEQFF. The CDR3 DNA reads TGCGCCAGCAGCCGGAATCTAGCGGGAAGTATCAATGAGCAGTTCTTC.

This chain joins TRBV30 and TRBJ2-5, with D possibly TRBD2 on 6 matching bases. Germline CDR1 reads GTSNPN; CDR2 reads SVGIG (reference sequence). The length of the CDR3 is 13 residues. V was clipped by 5 bases and J by 4 bases, with 14 bases between them. The CDR3 loop is CAWSVGRGETQYF. CDR3 nucleotide sequence: TGTGCCTGGTCGGTCGGGAGAGGAGAGACCCAGTACTTC.

This chain uses TRBV28 with TRBJ1-2; D call uncertain. Germline V gives CDR1 MDHEN, CDR2 SYDVKM. The CDR3 spans 14 residues. The ends were cut back, 10 bases at V and 2 bases at J, with 17 bases in the middle. This CDR3 reads CATTTGRENYGYTF. In DNA, the CDR3 is TGTGCCACTACTACCGGCCGGGAAAACTATGGCTACACCTTC.

The chain employs TRBV6-4 and TRBJ1-2; D call uncertain. Trimming took 1 base from V and 7 from J, leaving 13 bases between them. The CDR3 spans 14 residues. The germline V gene has CDR1 MRHNA and CDR2 SNTAGT. For the CDR3, the DNA is TGTGCCAGCAGTGACTTTACGGGGTCAGGTGGCTACACCTTC. Its translation is CASSDFTGSGGYTF.

J is TRBJ1-1 and V is TRBV19, with D unclear. This CDR3 has 15 residues. V lost 5 bases to trimming and J lost 1 base, with 14 bases between them. Germline lookup yields CDR1 LNHDA and CDR2 SQIVND (reference sequence). The CDR3 DNA follows: TGTGCCAGTAGTCCCGTGAGGCTTAGGAACACTGAAGCTTTCTTT. Its protein product is CASSPVRLRNTEAFF.

V gene TRBV5-1 combines with J gene TRBJ2-2, with 11 bases identical to TRBD1. CDR1 and CDR2 (germline): SGHRS, YFSETQ. This CDR3 has 16 amino acids. The ends lost 4 bases at V and 6 bases at J; junction bases unmatched: 8. CDR3 DNA sequence: TGCGCCAGCAGCGTAGCCGGGACAGGGGGATCCGGGGAGCTGTTTTTT. Encoded protein: CASSVAGTGGSGELFF.

This clone appeared once. The CDR3, as DNA: TGTGCCAGCAGTTCCACCACAGATACGCAGTATTTT. Its translation: CASSSTTDTQYF. The chain combines TRBV6-1 with TRBJ2-3; D gene uncertain. With 5 bases removed from V and 2 bases from J, the gap between germline ends came to 5 bases. Germline V gene data show CDR1 as MNHNS and CDR2 as SASEGT. The CDR3 is 12 amino acids.

This rearrangement joins TRBV30 to TRBJ2-2, with D maybe TRBD1 (6 bases). V lost 0 bases to trimming and J lost 1 base, with 15 bases between them. Germline CDR1 reads GTSNPN; CDR2 reads SVGIG (reference sequence). This CDR3 is 17 amino acids long. CDR3 region: CAWSVWGLKKNTGELFF. CDR3 nucleotide sequence: TGTGCCTGGAGTGTGTGGGGGCTGAAAAAGAACACCGGGGAGCTGTTTTTT.

The rearrangement links TRBV9 to TRBJ2-3; 14 bases fit TRBD2. The CDR3 contains 18 residues. The ends lost 4 bases at V and 3 bases at J; junction bases unmatched: 10. The germline CDR1 and CDR2 sequences are SGDLS and YYNGEE. The CDR3 nucleotides are TGTGCCAGCAGCACCCCCGGGACTAGCGGGAGTCGGACAGATACGCAGTATTTT. This encodes CASSTPGTSGSRTDTQYF.

The chain couples TRBV5-6 to TRBJ1-2; D not resolved. Germline loops: CDR1 SGHDT, CDR2 YYEEEE. CDR3 length: 15 residues. V lost 4 bases, J lost 7 bases, and 20 bases lay in between. The CDR3 coding sequence is TGTGCCAGCAGCCTCGTGACGGGGTCCCTAGGTGGCTACACCTTC. Translated: CASSLVTGSLGGYTF.

V usage is TRBV28 and J usage is TRBJ1-5, with a tentative D call TRBD1 (5 bases). The CDR3 length is 14 residues. The V end was cut by 3 bases, the J end by 7 bases, with 13 bases between. Looked up from germline, CDR1 is MDHEN and CDR2 is SYDVKM. The CDR3 region is CASSLSQGGQPQHF. CDR3 DNA: TGTGCCAGCAGTTTGAGCCAGGGCGGACAGCCCCAGCATTTT.

The chain employs TRBV5-1 and TRBJ1-4; a weak D match, TRBD1 (6 bases). The CDR3 runs 14 residues. Germline values: CDR1 SGHRS, CDR2 YFSETQ. V was clipped by 4 bases and J by 7 bases, with 14 bases between them. The CDR3 sequence: CASSAGGGIEKLFF. The CDR3, as DNA: TGCGCCAGCAGCGCGGGGGGCGGTATTGAAAAACTGTTTTTT.

The chain joins TRBV28 to TRBJ1-2; D call uncertain. The CDR3 is made up of 16 amino acids. V lost 3 bases and J lost 5, with 19 bases in between. CDR1 is MDHEN and CDR2 is SYDVKM in the germline V gene. The CDR3 sequence is CASSFSGLQTGYGYTF. The CDR3 bases are TGTGCCAGCAGTTTTTCCGGACTCCAGACGGGTTATGGCTACACCTTC.

Note on this clone: Other DNA sequences in this specimen translate into the identical CDR3. V and J are TRBV30 and TRBJ1-3; D remains unclear. This CDR3 is 12 amino acids long. CDR1 GTSNPN and CDR2 SVGIG come from the germline V gene (reference sequence). V lost 0 bases, J lost 4 bases, and 4 bases lay in between. CDR3 coding DNA: TGTGCCTGGAGTGTTGCGGGAAACACCATATATTTT. Protein sequence: CAWSVAGNTIYF.

The chain joins TRBV18 to TRBJ2-2; TRBD1 might be the D (5 bases). Germline V gives CDR1 KGHSH, CDR2 LQKENI. V was trimmed by 2 bases and J by 2 bases, leaving 9 bases between them. This CDR3 comprises 15 residues. The CDR3: CASSPATANTGELFF. CDR3 sequence (DNA): TGTGCCAGCTCACCAGCGACAGCTAACACCGGGGAGCTGTTTTTT.

The V gene is TRBV7-2, the J gene TRBJ2-4, with D uncertain. CDR1 SGHTA and CDR2 FQGNSA come from the germline V gene. The length of the CDR3 is 15 residues. Trimming removed 0 bases at V and 5 bases at J, with 11 bases between. The CDR3 DNA reads as TGTGCCAGCAGCTTAGCAGCCGGTCGTCAAAACATTCAGTACTTC. This gives the protein CASSLAAGRQNIQYF.

This clone was recorded only once. V and J are TRBV25-1 and TRBJ1-6; D is perhaps TRBD1 (6 bases). V lost 5 bases, J lost 2 bases, and 13 bases lay in between. This CDR3 region has 16 residues. Germline V gene sequence: CDR1 MGHDK, CDR2 SYGVNS. For the CDR3, the DNA is TGTGCCAGCAGTCAACAGGGAGGCGCCTATAATTCACCCCTCCACTTT. Protein sequence: CASSQQGGAYNSPLHF.

This clone showed up just a few times. The chain recombines TRBV30 with TRBJ1-2; D might be TRBD1 (6 bases). Trimming shortened V by 5 bases and J by 6 bases, and 16 bases separated the two germline ends. The CDR3 contains 13 residues. The germline CDR1 and CDR2 sequences are GTSNPN and SVGIG (reference sequence). CDR3 bases: TGTGCCTGGTCACAGGGATCTCGGCATGGCTACACCTTC. It is translated as CAWSQGSRHGYTF.

This clone was seen just once. The chain uses TRBV11-3 and TRBJ2-5, with TRBD2 matching over 9 bases. The CDR3 consists of 16 residues. CDR1 and CDR2 (germline): SGHNT, YENEEA. The V and J ends lost 1 base and 2 bases, in that order; junction bases with no gene match: 5. The CDR3 is CASSLGGSGGQETQYF. The CDR3 nucleotides are TGTGCCAGCAGCTTAGGAGGTAGCGGGGGACAAGAGACCCAGTACTTC.

This chain joins TRBV30 and TRBJ1-2, with TRBD1 matching 7 bases. The CDR3 contains 13 residues. The germline V gene encodes CDR1 GTSNPN and CDR2 SVGIG (reference sequence). The DNA of the CDR3 is TGTGTCTGCAACAGGGGTCTAGCGGGTGGCTACACCTTC. This encodes CVCNRGLAGGYTF.

This clone appeared once. The V and J genes are TRBV4-1 and TRBJ2-7; TRBD1 is a possible D gene (7 bases). Germline-derived CDR1 and CDR2 are MGHRA and YSYEKL. V was clipped by 4 bases and J by 2 bases, with 12 bases between them. This CDR3 has 14 amino acids. DNA of the CDR3: TGCGCCAGCAGCCTGCGGGACAGCACCTACGAGCAGTACTTC. Translating it yields CASSLRDSTYEQYF.

The V and J genes are TRBV27 and TRBJ2-7, with D maybe TRBD1 (6 bases). This CDR3 is 18 amino acids long. Germline-derived CDR1 and CDR2 are MNHEY and SMNVEV (reference sequence). V was cut by 6 bases and J by 2 bases, with 26 bases left in between. CDR3 DNA sequence: TGTGCCAGCAGACGGGGACCCCCAAGGGGGACCTGGGCCTACGAGCAGTACTTC. Its translation: CASRRGPPRGTWAYEQYF.

The chain employs TRBV2 and TRBJ1-1; 7 nucleotides line up with TRBD1. The CDR3 extends over 13 amino acids. V shed 5 bases, J shed 4 bases, and the junction held 4 bases outside the gene matches. Germline CDR1 reads SNHLY; CDR2 reads FYNNEI. This CDR3 is CASSRQGATEAFF. The CDR3 DNA sequence: TGTGCCAGCAGTCGACAGGGAGCCACTGAAGCTTTCTTT.

The chain uses TRBV5-1 and TRBJ2-7; TRBD2 matches 11 bases. The length of the CDR3 is 19 residues. Trimming removed 0 bases from V and 5 bases from J; junction bases left unmatched: 16. CDR1 and CDR2 from the germline V gene are SGHRS and YFSETQ. The CDR3 DNA is TGCGCCAGCAGCTTGGGGCGGCTAGCGGGAGGCGGGGGGATACACGAGCAGTACTTC. It specifies CASSLGRLAGGGGIHEQYF. Filled out from reference TRBV5-1 and TRBJ2-7, the complete variable domain reads KAGVTQTPRYLIKTRGQQVTLSCSPISGHRSVSWYQQTPGQGLQFLFEYFSETQRNKGNFPGRFSGRQFSNSRSEMNVSTLELGDSALYLCASSLGRLAGGGGIHEQYFGPGTRLTVT.

Worth noting for this clone: The same CDR3 is also encoded by other DNA sequences in this sample. V gene TRBV5-1 combines with J gene TRBJ2-3; D uncertain. The germline V gene has CDR1 SGHRS and CDR2 YFSETQ. This CDR3 region has 15 residues. V was clipped by 1 base and J by 0 bases, with 9 bases between them. CDR3 nucleotide sequence: TGCGCCAGCAGCTTGAATCCGGGCAGCACAGATACGCAGTATTTT. Translating gives CASSLNPGSTDTQYF.

The CDR3 is CASTDLSGTGAYNEQFF. CDR3 in DNA: TGTGCCAGCACCGACCTCTCCGGGACTGGGGCCTACAATGAGCAGTTCTTC. V is TRBV11-2 and J is TRBJ2-1; the D gene is possibly TRBD2 (6 bases). The CDR3 runs to 17 residues. CDR1 and CDR2 (germline): SGHAT, FQNNGV. Trimming cost V 7 bases and J 2 bases, with 21 bases left between them.